This TCR beta chain came from a study of OX40 agonist ivuxolimab in advanced cancers. Study-level background: At doses from 0.01 to 10 mg/kg, patients were given intravenous ivuxolimab every 2 weeks. Partial responses were achieved by three patients, of whom one had hepatocellular carcinoma and two had cutaneous melanoma. Study conclusions and caveats: It was not determined which antigens were specifically recognized by the peripheral T cells that had undergone clonal expansion. Compared with CD4+, CD8+ T cells on average had more expanded clones.

This clone came up a few times. Its matching antigen is unknown. Data came from immunoSEQ multiplex PCR; TCRdb stores just in-frame clones and leaves some out. The data show tens of thousands of clones, with around 87% seen just once and around 1.5% held by the top ten. Source: CD4+ or CD8+ T cells sorted from blood, taken in a trial of the OX40 agonist ivuxolimab. The receptor was isolated from an adult with an advanced solid tumor such as melanoma, head and neck, liver or kidney cancer.

CDR3 DNA sequence: TGTGCCAGCAGCCTATCAAACCGGGGCACCGGGGAGCTGTTTTTT. Protein: CASSLSNRGTGELFF. V gene TRBV6-5 combines with J gene TRBJ2-2, with D possibly TRBD2 on 5 matching bases. The CDR3 is 15 residues long. Germline V gene sequence: CDR1 MNHEY, CDR2 SVGAGI. Trimming cost V 6 bases and J 4 bases, with 15 bases left between them.